The clone carrying this TCR beta chain was counted a single time. Some clones are missing from TCRdb's copy, which holds only in-frame ones; the method was immunoSEQ multiplex PCR. Altogether some 6,100 clones are present, around 83% being singletons, with the ten largest covering more than 8%. This entry is derived from a study of blood T cell repertoires in COVID-19. Study as a whole: Nucleic acid was either cDNA or gDNA, and it came from T cells, B-cell-depleted T cells, or PBMCs.

The CDR3 is 12 residues long. V lost 7 bases and J 5 bases, leaving 12 bases between the germline ends. The germline V gene has CDR1 SGDLS and CDR2 YYNGEE. The sample consisted of peripheral blood. The chain employs TRBV9 and TRBJ2-5, with D possibly TRBD1 on 5 matching bases. This clonotype was sampled from a human donor with active COVID-19. The donor label of this sample is uncertain. CDR3 amino acids: CASQGDGETQYF. In DNA, the CDR3 is TGTGCCAGCCAGGGTGATGGGGAGACCCAGTACTTC. Drawing the rest from reference TRBV9 and TRBJ2-5, the complete variable domain is DSGVTQTPKHLITATGQRVTLRCSPRSGDLSVYWYQQSLDQGLQFLIQYYNGEERAKGNILERFSAQQFPDLHSELNLSSLELGDSALYFCASQGDGETQYFGPGTRLLVL.